This T cell receptor (beta chain) was identified in a study of a mutant IDH1 vaccine in newly diagnosed glioma. Study-wide context: Most patients had radiochemotherapy with temozolomide before enrollment; others had one alone. V12 took place at week 35, and V13 at week 47. Broader study findings: Changes in the top peripheral T cell clonotypes seemingly had no bearing on pseudoprogression.

Specified time point: week 35, safety follow-up. Alongside topical imiquimod, each dose of vaccine comprised 300 ug of mutant IDH1 20-mer peptide. New WHO grade 3 or 4 IDH1-mutant, ATRX-lost astrocytomas were present in all donors. Germline CDR1 MDHEN, CDR2 SYDVKM. J was trimmed by 4 bases and V by 5 bases; bases with no gene match: 8. The CDR3 totals 14 residues. With regard to this clone: As yet, its antigen is unknown.

Produced via immunoSEQ multiplex PCR; TCRdb's table is partial and in-frame only. The repertoire consists of over 45,000 clones, with 85% to 95% occurring once and the leading ten covering approximately 2.5%. This sample comprised PBMCs, obtained from a glioma patient whose treatment included an IDH1 peptide vaccine. This TCR was recovered from a man between 45 and 60 years old with glioma. This chain connects TRBV28 to TRBJ2-7; 7 nucleotides match TRBD1. The CDR3 is CASSLDRSLYEQYF. In DNA form, the CDR3 reads TGTGCCAGCAGTCTGGACAGGAGTCTATACGAGCAGTACTTC.